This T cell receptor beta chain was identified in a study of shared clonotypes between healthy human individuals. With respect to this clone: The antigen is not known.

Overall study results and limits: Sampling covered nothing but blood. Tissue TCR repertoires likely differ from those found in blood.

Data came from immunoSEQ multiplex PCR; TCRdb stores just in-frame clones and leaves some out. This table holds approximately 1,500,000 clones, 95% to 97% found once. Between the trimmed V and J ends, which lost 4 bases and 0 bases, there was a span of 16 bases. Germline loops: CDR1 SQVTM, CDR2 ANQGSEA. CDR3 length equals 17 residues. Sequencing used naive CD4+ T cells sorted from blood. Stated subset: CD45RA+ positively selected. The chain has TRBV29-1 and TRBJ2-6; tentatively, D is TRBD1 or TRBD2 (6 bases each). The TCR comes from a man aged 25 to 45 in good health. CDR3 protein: CSVGGARTDSGANVLTF. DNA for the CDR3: TGCAGCGTTGGGGGGGCCCGGACAGACTCTGGGGCCAACGTCCTGACTTTC.